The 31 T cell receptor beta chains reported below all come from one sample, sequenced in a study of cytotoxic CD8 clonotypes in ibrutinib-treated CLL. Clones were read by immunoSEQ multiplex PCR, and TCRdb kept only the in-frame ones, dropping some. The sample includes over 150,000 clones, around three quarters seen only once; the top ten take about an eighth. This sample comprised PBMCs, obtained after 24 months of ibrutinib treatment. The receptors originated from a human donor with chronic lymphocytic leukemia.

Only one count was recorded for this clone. As DNA, the CDR3 is TGTGCCAGCAGCACTCCCCCCGGGACTAGCGGGGCGAACTACTACGAGCAGTACTTC. As protein: CASSTPPGTSGANYYEQYF. This chain joins TRBV5-6 and TRBJ2-7; 13 bases are shared with TRBD2. The CDR3 is made up of 19 amino acids. V shed 4 bases, J shed 3 bases, and the junction held 16 bases outside the gene matches. The germline V gene encodes CDR1 SGHDT and CDR2 YYEEEE.

CDR3 sequence: CASSLQAGGIGNARQFF. The CDR3 DNA follows: TGTGCCAGCAGCTTACAAGCGGGAGGCATTGGGAACGCTCGACAGTTCTTC. This chain connects TRBV7-9 to TRBJ2-1; 9 bases are shared with TRBD2. The length of the CDR3 is 17 residues. V gave up 2 bases and J gave up 13 bases; unmatched junction bases: 18. Per the germline V gene, CDR1 is SEHNR and CDR2 is FQNEAQ (reference sequence). The full variable domain, completed using reference TRBV7-9 and TRBJ2-1, is DTGVSQNPRHKITKRGQNVTFRCDPISEHNRLYWYRQTLGQGPEFLTYFQNEAQLEKSRLLSDRFSAERPKGSFSTLEIQRTEQGDSAMYLCASSLQAGGIGNARQFFGPGTRLTVL.

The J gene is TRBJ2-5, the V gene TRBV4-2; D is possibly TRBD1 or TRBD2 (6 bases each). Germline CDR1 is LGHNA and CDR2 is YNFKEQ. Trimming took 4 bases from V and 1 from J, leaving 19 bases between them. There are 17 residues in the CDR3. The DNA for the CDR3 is TGTGCCAGCAGCCGGAGGGGGGATAGTCCCCTCCAAGAGACCCAGTACTTC. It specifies CASSRRGDSPLQETQYF.

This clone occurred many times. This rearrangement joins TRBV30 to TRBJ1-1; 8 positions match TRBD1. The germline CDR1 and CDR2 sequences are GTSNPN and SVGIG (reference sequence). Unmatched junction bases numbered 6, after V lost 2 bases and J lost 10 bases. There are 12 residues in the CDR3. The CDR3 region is CAWSRDTGGAFF. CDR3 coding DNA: TGTGCCTGGAGTAGGGACACAGGGGGAGCTTTCTTT.

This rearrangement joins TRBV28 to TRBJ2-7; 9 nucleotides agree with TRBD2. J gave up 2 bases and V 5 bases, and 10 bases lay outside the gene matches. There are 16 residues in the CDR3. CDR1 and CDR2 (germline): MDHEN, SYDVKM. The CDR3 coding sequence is TGTGCCAGCAGTCCCCTTAGCGGGAGAGCCCCCTACGAGCAGTACTTC. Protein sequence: CASSPLSGRAPYEQYF.

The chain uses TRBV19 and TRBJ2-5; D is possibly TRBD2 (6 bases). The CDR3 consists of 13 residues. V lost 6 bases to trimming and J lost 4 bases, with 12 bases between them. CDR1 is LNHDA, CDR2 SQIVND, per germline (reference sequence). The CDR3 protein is CASRQTRGETQYF. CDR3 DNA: TGTGCCAGTAGGCAGACTAGGGGAGAGACCCAGTACTTC.

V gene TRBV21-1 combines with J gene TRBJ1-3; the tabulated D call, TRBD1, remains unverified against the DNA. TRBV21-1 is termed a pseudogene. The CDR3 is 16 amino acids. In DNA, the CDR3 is TGTGCCAGCATCCATGGGGACAGGCACTCTGGAAACACCATATATTTT. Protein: CASIHGDRHSGNTIYF.

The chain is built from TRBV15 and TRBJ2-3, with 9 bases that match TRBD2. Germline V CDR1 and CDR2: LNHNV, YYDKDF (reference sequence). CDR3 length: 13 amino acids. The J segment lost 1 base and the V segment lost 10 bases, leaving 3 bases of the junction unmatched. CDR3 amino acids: CASSGSGTDTQYF. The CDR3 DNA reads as TGTGCCAGTAGCGGGAGTGGCACAGATACGCAGTATTTT.

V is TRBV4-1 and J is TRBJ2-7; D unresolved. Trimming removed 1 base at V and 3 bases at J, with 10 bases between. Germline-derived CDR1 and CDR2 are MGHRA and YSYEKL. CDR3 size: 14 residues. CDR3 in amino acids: CASSQVGRYYEQYF. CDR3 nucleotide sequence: TGCGCCAGCAGCCAAGTGGGCAGGTACTACGAGCAGTACTTC.

CDR3 sequence (DNA): TGTGCCAGCAGCTTAGTGCCCGGGGCCAACGTCCTGACTTTC. Protein sequence: CASSLVPGANVLTF. V and J are TRBV5-8 and TRBJ2-6; no definite D call. The CDR3 has 14 amino acids. V lost 2 bases to trimming and J lost 4 bases, with 7 bases between them. The V gene's germline CDR1 is SGHTS and CDR2 YDEGEE.

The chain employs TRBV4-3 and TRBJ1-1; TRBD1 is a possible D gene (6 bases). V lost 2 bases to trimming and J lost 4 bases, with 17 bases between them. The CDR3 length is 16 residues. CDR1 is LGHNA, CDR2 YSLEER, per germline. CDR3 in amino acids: CASSQIQGHLITEAFF. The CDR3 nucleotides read TGCGCCAGCAGCCAAATCCAGGGGCACCTCATCACTGAAGCTTTCTTT.

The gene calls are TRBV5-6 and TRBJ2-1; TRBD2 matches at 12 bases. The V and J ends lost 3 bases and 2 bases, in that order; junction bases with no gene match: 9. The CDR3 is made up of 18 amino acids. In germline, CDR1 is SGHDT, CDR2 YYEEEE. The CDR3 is CASSSILAGGNPYNEQFF. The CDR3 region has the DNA TGTGCCAGCAGCTCGATACTAGCGGGAGGCAACCCCTACAATGAGCAGTTCTTC.

This CDR3 is CASSLGGFTGELFF. The CDR3 DNA follows: TGTGCCAGCAGCTTAGGAGGGTTCACCGGGGAGCTGTTTTTT. The chain couples TRBV11-3 to TRBJ2-2, with D possibly TRBD2 on 5 matching bases. The germline gives CDR1 SGHNT, CDR2 YENEEA. This CDR3 is built from 14 residues. V was pared by 1 base and J by 4 bases, with 7 bases between.

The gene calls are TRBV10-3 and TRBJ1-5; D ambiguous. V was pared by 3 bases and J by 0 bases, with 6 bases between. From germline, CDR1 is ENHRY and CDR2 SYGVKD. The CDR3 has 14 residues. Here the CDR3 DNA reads TGTGCCATCAGTGACACCTATAGCAATCAGCCCCAGCATTTT. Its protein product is CAISDTYSNQPQHF.

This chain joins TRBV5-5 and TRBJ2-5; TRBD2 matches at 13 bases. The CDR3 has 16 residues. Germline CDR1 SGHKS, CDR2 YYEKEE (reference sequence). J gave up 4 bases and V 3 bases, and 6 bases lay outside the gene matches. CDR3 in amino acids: CASSSRTSGRSETQYF. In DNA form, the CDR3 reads TGTGCCAGCAGCTCTCGGACTAGCGGGAGATCAGAGACCCAGTACTTC.

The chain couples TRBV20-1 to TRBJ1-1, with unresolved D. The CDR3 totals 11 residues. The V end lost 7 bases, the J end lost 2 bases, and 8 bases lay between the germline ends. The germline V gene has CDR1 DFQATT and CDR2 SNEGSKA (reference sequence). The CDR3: CSVSVNTEAFF. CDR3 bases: TGCAGTGTATCGGTCAACACTGAAGCTTTCTTT.

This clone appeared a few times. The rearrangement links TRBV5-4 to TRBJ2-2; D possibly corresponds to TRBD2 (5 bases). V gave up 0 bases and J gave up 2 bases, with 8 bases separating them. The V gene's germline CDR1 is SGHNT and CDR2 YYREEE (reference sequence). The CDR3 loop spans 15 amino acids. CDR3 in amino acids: CASSLVRENTGELFF. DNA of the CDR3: TGTGCCAGCAGCTTGGTCCGGGAAAACACCGGGGAGCTGTTTTTT. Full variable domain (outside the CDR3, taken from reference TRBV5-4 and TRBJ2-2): ETGVTQSPTHLIKTRGQQVTLRCSSQSGHNTVSWYQQALGQGPQFIFQYYREEENGRGNFPPRFSGLQFPNYSSELNVNALELDDSALYLCASSLVRENTGELFFGEGSRLTVL.

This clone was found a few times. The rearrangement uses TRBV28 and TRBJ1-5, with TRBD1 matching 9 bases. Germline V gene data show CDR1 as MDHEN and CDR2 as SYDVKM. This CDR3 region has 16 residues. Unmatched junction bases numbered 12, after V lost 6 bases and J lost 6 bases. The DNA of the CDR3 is TGTGCCAGCAGCATATCCGGGACAGGGAAGGTTCAGCCCCAGCATTTT. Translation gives CASSISGTGKVQPQHF.

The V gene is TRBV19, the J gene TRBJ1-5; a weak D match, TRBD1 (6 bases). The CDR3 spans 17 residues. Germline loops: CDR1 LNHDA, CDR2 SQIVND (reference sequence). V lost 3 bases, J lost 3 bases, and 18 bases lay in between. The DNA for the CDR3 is TGTGCCAGTAGTATGATGATTCAGGGGACCACCAATCAGCCCCAGCATTTT. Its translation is CASSMMIQGTTNQPQHF.

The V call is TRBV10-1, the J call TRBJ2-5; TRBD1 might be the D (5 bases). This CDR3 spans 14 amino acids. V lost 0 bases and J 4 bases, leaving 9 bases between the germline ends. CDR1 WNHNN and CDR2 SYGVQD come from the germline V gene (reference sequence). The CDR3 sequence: CASSESSGRETQYF. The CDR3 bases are TGCGCCAGCAGTGAGTCTTCAGGGCGAGAGACCCAGTACTTC.

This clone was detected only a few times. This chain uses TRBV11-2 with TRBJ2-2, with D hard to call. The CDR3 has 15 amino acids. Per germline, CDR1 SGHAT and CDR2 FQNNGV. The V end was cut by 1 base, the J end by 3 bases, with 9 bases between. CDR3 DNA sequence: TGTGCCAGCAGCTTAGTCTGGGCGCACACCGGGGAGCTGTTTTTT. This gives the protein CASSLVWAHTGELFF.

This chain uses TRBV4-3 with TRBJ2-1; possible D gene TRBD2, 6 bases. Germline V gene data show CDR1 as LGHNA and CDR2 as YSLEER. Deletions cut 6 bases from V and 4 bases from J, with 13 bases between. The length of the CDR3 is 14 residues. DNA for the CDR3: TGCGCCAGCAGGTCTGGAGGGAGATACAATGAGCAGTTCTTC. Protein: CASRSGGRYNEQFF.

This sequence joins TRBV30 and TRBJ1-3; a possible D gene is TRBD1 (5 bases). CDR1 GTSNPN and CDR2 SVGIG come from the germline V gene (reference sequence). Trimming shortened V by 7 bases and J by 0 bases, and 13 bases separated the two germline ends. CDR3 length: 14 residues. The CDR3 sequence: CALGLGSSGNTIYF. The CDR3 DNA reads TGTGCCTTGGGACTGGGGAGCTCTGGAAACACCATATATTTT.

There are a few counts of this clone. The CDR3 protein is CASSLDRGIGNQPQHF. The CDR3 bases are TGTGCCAGCTCACTAGACAGGGGGATTGGCAATCAGCCCCAGCATTTT. This chain uses TRBV18 with TRBJ1-5; 9 nucleotides match TRBD1. J gave up 2 bases and V 4 bases, and 6 bases lay outside the gene matches. In germline, CDR1 is KGHSH, CDR2 LQKENI. The CDR3 covers 16 residues.

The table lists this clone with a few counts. In DNA, the CDR3 is TGTGCCAGCAGTTTATCCCCCGGGAGGAACGAGCAGTACTTC. Translation gives CASSLSPGRNEQYF. The chain has TRBV27 and TRBJ2-7; 7 bases match TRBD2. With V trimmed by 0 bases and J by 5 bases, 4 bases remained unmatched. The CDR3 is 14 amino acids. Germline V gene data show CDR1 as MNHEY and CDR2 as SMNVEV (reference sequence).

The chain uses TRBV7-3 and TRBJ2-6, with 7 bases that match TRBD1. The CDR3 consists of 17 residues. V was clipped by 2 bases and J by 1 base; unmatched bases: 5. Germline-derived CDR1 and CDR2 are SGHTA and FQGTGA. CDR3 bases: TGTGCCAGCAGCTTAGGGACAGTCCTTTCTGGGGCCAACGTCCTGACTTTC. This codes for CASSLGTVLSGANVLTF.

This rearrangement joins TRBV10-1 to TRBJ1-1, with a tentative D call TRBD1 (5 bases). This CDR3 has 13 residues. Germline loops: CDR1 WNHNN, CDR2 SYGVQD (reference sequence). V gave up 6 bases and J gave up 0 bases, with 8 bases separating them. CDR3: CASRGVMNTEAFF. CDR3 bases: TGCGCCAGCAGAGGGGTAATGAACACTGAAGCTTTCTTT.

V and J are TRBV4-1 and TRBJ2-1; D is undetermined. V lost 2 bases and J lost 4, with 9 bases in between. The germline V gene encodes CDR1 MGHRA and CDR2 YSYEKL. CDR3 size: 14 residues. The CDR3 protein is CASSQLSPYNEQFF. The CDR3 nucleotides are TGCGCCAGCAGCCAATTGTCCCCGTACAATGAGCAGTTCTTC.

CDR3 nucleotide sequence: TGTGCCAGCAGCTTTGGGGGAGAGAAGGATACGCAGTATTTT. Translated: CASSFGGEKDTQYF. This sequence joins TRBV11-3 and TRBJ2-3; the D gene could be TRBD1 or TRBD2 (5 bases each). This CDR3 region has 14 residues. Deletions cut 3 bases from V and 6 bases from J, with 13 bases between. The germline V gene encodes CDR1 SGHNT and CDR2 YENEEA. Variable domain in full (rest from reference TRBV11-3 and TRBJ2-3): EAGVVQSPRYKIIEKKQPVAFWCNPISGHNTLYWYLQNLGQGPELLIRYENEEAVDDSQLPKDRFSAERLKGVDSTLKIQPAELGDSAVYLCASSFGGEKDTQYFGPGTRLTVL.

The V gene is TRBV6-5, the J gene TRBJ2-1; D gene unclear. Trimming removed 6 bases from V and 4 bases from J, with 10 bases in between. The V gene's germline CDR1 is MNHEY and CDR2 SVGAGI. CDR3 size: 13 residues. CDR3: CASRADSYNEQFF. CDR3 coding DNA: TGTGCCAGCAGGGCGGATTCTTACAATGAGCAGTTCTTC.

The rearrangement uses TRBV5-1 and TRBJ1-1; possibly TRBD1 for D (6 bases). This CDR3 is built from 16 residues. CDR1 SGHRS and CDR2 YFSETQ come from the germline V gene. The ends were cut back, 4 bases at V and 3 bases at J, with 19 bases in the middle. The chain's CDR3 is CASSLSQGGGDTEAFF. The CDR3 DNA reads TGCGCCAGCAGCCTCTCACAGGGTGGAGGGGACACTGAAGCTTTCTTT.